This T cell receptor (beta chain) was documented in a study of blood T cell repertoires in COVID-19. Overall study context: Samples representing acute and convalescent COVID-19 were sourced from the United States, Italy and Spain. PBMCs, B-cell-depleted T cells, or T cells were the source of the cDNA or gDNA that made up the material.

In the study's own analysis: Amplification with reference gene primers provided the estimates of nucleated cell counts. The assay was immunoSEQ multiplex PCR, and TCRdb's table has in-frame clones only and misses some. V and J calls and clone size come straight from that table; D and trimming were deduced from the DNA. The table has around 53,000 clones, more than 75% seen once. The CDR3 is 14 residues long. Trimming cost V 0 bases and J 2 bases; bases outside gene matches: 0. Germline V gene data show CDR1 as ENHRY and CDR2 as SYGVKD. Material for sequencing was peripheral blood. The receptor was derived from a man aged 45-60 years with acute or convalescent COVID-19. The chain carries TRBV10-3 and TRBJ2-7, with 8 bases lining up with TRBD2. In nucleotides, the CDR3 is TGTGCCATCAGTGAGTCTAGCGGGACCTACGAGCAGTACTTC. As protein: CAISESSGTYEQYF.